This passage covers 7 T cell receptor beta chains from one sample sequenced in a study of T cells after yellow fever vaccination. MiXCR was run by TCRdb on the 5' RACE reads, yielding one entry per CDR3 protein. The table shows about 160,000 distinct CDR3 sequences, with 6% to 7.5% occurring only once. The sample in question was CD4+ T cells sorted from PBMCs, obtained less than 6 days after the first yellow fever vaccination. Receptors were obtained from a young man who received the YFV17D yellow fever vaccine.

This clonotype was picked up many times. This rearrangement joins TRBV5-5 to TRBJ1-6; 12 bases are a match to TRBD1. V lost 4 bases and J lost 6; bases outside the gene matches: 5. Germline CDR1 SGHKS, CDR2 YYEKEE (reference sequence). The CDR3 totals 16 residues. For the CDR3, the DNA is TGTGCCAGCAGCGAGGGACAGGGGGCGCCTAATTCACCCCTCCACTTT. It codes for CASSEGQGAPNSPLHF.

This clonotype was found many times. V is TRBV7-6 and J is TRBJ2-1; tentative D call: TRBD1 (6 bases). Germline CDR1 and CDR2: SGHVS and FNYEAQ. The CDR3 contains 17 residues. Trimming shortened V by 3 bases and J by 0 bases, and 15 bases separated the two germline ends. DNA of the CDR3: TGTGCCAGCAGCTTTTATCAGGAAGGGGGCTCCTACAATGAGCAGTTCTTC. It encodes CASSFYQEGGSYNEQFF.

In its sample, this clonotype was seen many times. V usage is TRBV29-1 and J usage is TRBJ2-2; a weak D match, TRBD1 (6 bases). Germline loops: CDR1 SQVTM, CDR2 ANQGSEA. The V and J ends lost 4 bases and 6 bases respectively, with 15 bases between them. The CDR3 is 14 amino acids. CDR3 nucleotides: TGCAGCGTTGTAGATTCAGGGGTACCCGGGGAGCTGTTTTTT. It translates to CSVVDSGVPGELFF.

This clonotype has only a few counts. The CDR3 bases are TGTGCCAGCAGCCCAATGGGTCAGATGGCTTTCTTT. It is translated as CASSPMGQMAFF. This chain uses TRBV7-2 with TRBJ1-1; D call uncertain. V was pared by 5 bases and J by 11 bases, with 15 bases between. This CDR3 region has 12 residues. Germline V CDR1 and CDR2: SGHTA, FQGNSA.

The chain combines TRBV4-1 with TRBJ1-6, with D unresolved. The V end was cut by 4 bases, the J end by 5 bases, with 15 bases between. This CDR3 region has 16 residues. Germline V gene sequence: CDR1 MGHRA, CDR2 YSYEKL. The CDR3 region has the DNA TGCGCCAGCAGCCGAGAACGGACGGCTAATAATTCACCCCTCCACTTT. Translated: CASSRERTANNSPLHF.

This clonotype was counted many times. This chain links TRBV7-8 with TRBJ2-3, with D maybe TRBD1 (6 bases). Germline lookup yields CDR1 SGHVS and CDR2 FQNEAQ. V lost 5 bases and J lost 3, with 12 bases in between. CDR3 length: 14 residues. CDR3 amino acids: CASSPGQITDTQYF. In DNA, the CDR3 is TGTGCCAGCAGCCCCGGACAGATTACAGATACGCAGTATTTT.

With regard to this clonotype: A read error may be the cause here, since a much bigger clone is one base away. This chain connects TRBV10-1 to TRBJ2-4; D remains unclear. V lost 6 bases, J lost 1 base, and 13 bases lay in between. Germline assignment: CDR1 WNHNN and CDR2 SYGVQD (reference sequence). The CDR3 sequence is 15 residues long. The CDR3 sequence: CASRVDKWAKNIQYF. The CDR3 nucleotides read TGCGCCAGCAGAGTGGATAAGTGGGCCAAAAACATTCAGTACTTC.